A selection of T cell receptor beta chains follows, all from one sample in a study of blood T cell repertoires in COVID-19. Some clones are missing from TCRdb's copy, which holds only in-frame ones; the method was immunoSEQ multiplex PCR. This table has approximately 130,000 clones, approximately 85% appearing once. Material for sequencing was peripheral blood. The receptors were gathered from a human donor in a cohort sampled during active COVID-19. The CDR3 runs from the conserved cysteine through the conserved F or W. Each record gives: clone size, J gene, D gene, V gene, CDR3 protein, CDR3 DNA. The D gene is left open where the match is weak. Size values are once, few and many counts, or a class for expanded clones, and some rows have none.

>once|TRBJ1-1|TRBD1|TRBV29-1
CSAGDSSNTEAFF
TGCAGCGCCGGGGACAGCTCGAACACTGAAGCTTTCTTT
>NA|TRBJ2-7|TRBD1|TRBV19
CASSITRLGQGAGEQYF
TGTGCCAGTAGTATTACGAGACTCGGACAGGGGGCCGGCGAGCAGTACTTC
>few|TRBJ1-2|NA|TRBV6-2/TRBV6-3
CASSYSTPGGYGYTF
TGTGCCAGCAGTTACTCGACTCCCGGGGGCTATGGCTACACCTTC
>NA|TRBJ2-5|NA|TRBV6-1
CASSEKLSGRETQYF
TGTGCCAGCAGTGAAAAACTCAGCGGCAGAGAGACCCAGTACTTC
>NA|TRBJ2-3|TRBD2|TRBV4-2
CASSQEWTSGQDTQYF
TGTGCCAGCAGCCAAGAATGGACTAGCGGTCAGGATACGCAGTATTTT
>few|TRBJ2-1|NA|TRBV30
CAWSGSGFQEQFF
TGTGCCTGGAGTGGGTCAGGTTTTCAGGAGCAGTTCTTC
>NA|TRBJ1-3|TRBD1|TRBV5-1
CASSLDRGIGNTIYF
TGCGCCAGCAGCTTGGACAGGGGGATAGGAAACACCATATATTTT
>NA|TRBJ2-1|NA|TRBV14
CASSLGSFLGESSYNEQFF
TGTGCCAGCAGCCTTGGATCTTTTCTTGGGGAGAGCTCCTACAATGAGCAGTTCTTC
>NA|TRBJ2-1|TRBD2|TRBV7-2
CASSLYKGGRAVEQFF
TGTGCCAGCAGCTTATATAAAGGCGGGAGGGCCGTTGAGCAGTTCTTC
>NA|TRBJ1-1|NA|TRBV7-2
CASSTLTEAFF
TGTGCCAGCAGTACTTTGACTGAAGCTTTCTTT
>NA|TRBJ2-1|NA|TRBV5-4
CASSPPSEVAKQFF
TGTGCCAGCAGCCCACCTTCGGAGGTTGCCAAGCAGTTCTTC
>once|TRBJ1-4|TRBD1|TRBV5-6
CASSSTGATNEKLFF
TGTGCCAGCAGCTCGACAGGGGCAACTAATGAAAAACTGTTTTTT
>medium-sized|TRBJ1-6|NA|TRBV6-5
CASSRVSSYNSPLHF
TGTGCCAGCAGCCGGGTTAGCTCCTATAATTCACCCCTCCACTTT
>NA|TRBJ1-3|TRBD1|TRBV7-2
CASSQDQGAAGNTIYF
TGTGCCAGCAGCCAGGACCAGGGGGCGGCGGGAAACACCATATATTTT
>NA|TRBJ2-4|NA|TRBV19
CASSIVGGWGKNIQYF
TGTGCCAGTAGTATAGTTGGGGGGTGGGGCAAAAACATTCAGTACTTC
>NA|TRBJ2-2|NA|TRBV7-2
CASTLGAGVSTGELFF
TGTGCCAGCACCCTGGGGGCAGGGGTGAGCACCGGGGAGCTGTTTTTT
>NA|TRBJ2-5|NA|TRBV29-1
CSVPKREAQTQYF
TGCAGCGTCCCAAAACGGGAAGCGCAGACCCAGTACTTC
>NA|TRBJ2-1|NA|TRBV27
CASSLYRADEQFF
TGTGCCAGCAGTTTGTACAGGGCCGATGAGCAGTTCTTC
>NA|TRBJ2-5|NA|TRBV5-8
CASSLEGTGGETQYF
TGTGCCAGCAGCTTGGAAGGGACTGGTGGTGAGACCCAGTACTTC
>NA|TRBJ1-3|NA|TRBV6-5
CASRGAGTIYF
TGTGCCAGCAGGGGGGCAGGCACCATATATTTT
>few|TRBJ2-1|TRBD1|TRBV6-6
CASSSGQGWVF
TGTGCCAGCAGTTCGGGACAGGGTTGGGTCTTC
>NA|TRBJ1-4|NA|TRBV2
CAGNYRVGEKLFF
TGTGCCGGTAACTACAGGGTCGGTGAAAAACTGTTTTTT
>NA|TRBJ2-3|TRBD2|TRBV3-1/TRBV3-2
CASSPHILLAGDTQYF
TGTGCCAGCAGCCCCCACATCCTGCTAGCGGGAGATACGCAGTATTTT